This paragraph reports one T cell receptor (beta chain). In this sample, this clone turned up a few times. Its binding antigen is unknown. Base qualities are not provided; no much larger clone lies one nucleotide away. The cohort consisted of 666 healthy bone marrow donors. At the time of sampling, all cohort members were nominally healthy, though unrecorded immune exposures were likely present. The donor tested CMV seropositive, placing the donor among the roughly 270 seropositive members of the cohort. Every donor gave a peripheral blood sample, and the peripheral blood mononuclear cells from that sample were used for TCR beta sequencing. The Qiagen DNeasy Blood Extraction Kit was used to extract genomic DNA from the blood cell samples. The data belong to a study of cytomegalovirus exposure and HLA in healthy donors (dated by TCRdb to about 2017). The study in broad terms: In an earlier analysis of under 600 of the donors, 250 to 300 Gb of sequence data and 95 million to 130 million unique TCR beta sequences from about 179 million T cells were reported. Across some 400 genotyped donors of the cohort, an average of about 200,000 unique TCR beta nucleotide sequences per donor were sequenced, and roughly 20% of those sequences were non-productive. To predict cytomegalovirus infection status, the study combined high-throughput TCR immunosequencing, statistical association of individual TCRs with disease status, and machine learning. HLA typing covered class I and class II loci at four-digit resolution. The T cell repertoires of around 670 subjects were profiled by immunosequencing and related to cytomegalovirus serostatus. Alongside the repertoire data, information on donor age, sex, ethnicity and CMV serostatus was compiled. To study patterns of TCR occurrence, a later analysis re-analyzed previously published TCR beta repertoires from more than 550 donors and added high-resolution HLA genotyping. In a later genetic analysis, genome-wide SNP genotypes for about three fifths of the roughly 670 donors were used, and that subset was treated as a discovery cohort. A separate validation cohort of roughly 110 different subjects was used in addition to the 666-subject first cohort. Every repertoire in the discovery cohort had been generated on one and the same sequencing platform. The number of donors typed differed by locus, with roughly 620-630 for A, B, C, DRB1 and DQB1, more than 500 for DQA1, about 610 for DPA1, and 450 to 480 for DPB1. The study was designed to test whether signatures of past pathogen exposure could be identified by cataloging public T cell receptors. The later analysis used no new phenotypic data to find candidate immune exposures, relying instead on TCR beta sequences and their occurrence across donors. Among the roughly 390 genotyped donors, more than 70% belonged to the genetic ancestry cluster associated with self-reported Caucasian donors. In an earlier analysis of more than 550 of the donors, high-throughput TCR beta sequencing was used to judge whether each TCR beta V gene segment behaved as functional or pseudogenic. Five DR-DQ haplotypes were handled as single units for association and clustering because linkage in the cohort was strong. Roughly 300 gigabases of sequencing data and around 85 million unique TCR sequences made up an early release that covered under 750 HLA-typed donors.

The germline V gene provides CDR1 SGHTA and CDR2 FQGTGA. V is shortened by 2 bases, J by 0 bases, and the region joining them spans 9 bases. The CDR3, cysteine through phenylalanine, is 15 amino acids long. Only the CDR3 portion is preserved as DNA: 45 bases, with reading frame beginning at the first base. Library method: the immunoSEQ multiplex PCR assay. The multiplex PCR relied on a mix of 60 forward primers for TCR Vbeta segments and 13 reverse primers for TCR Jbeta segments. Amplification of the CDR3 region of rearranged TCR beta genes was performed with a multiplex PCR assay on genomic DNA. Amplified TCR beta libraries were sequenced as 87-base-pair reads on the Illumina HiSeq System. For the original study's pipeline: A later analysis tallied roughly 76 million unique TCR beta chains across the 650 to 750 repertoires, and about 10 million of those chains were shared by two or more donors. A nearest-neighbor algorithm error-corrected the raw reads and collapsed the reads into unique sequences, merging closely related sequences to remove PCR and sequencing errors. Alignment of CDR3 sequences to IMGT reference sequences was used to assign V, D and J gene segments. For a sequence to be retained, a match of at least six nucleotides was required to both a V gene segment and a J gene segment. Rearrangements were classified as productive when the CDR3 lacked stop codons and remained in frame with V and J, and all other rearrangements were classified as non-productive. Following IMGT convention, CDR3 was defined as the stretch from the second conserved V-encoded cysteine to the conserved J-encoded phenylalanine. In an earlier analysis of just under 600 of the donors, sequences lacking an unambiguous match to a single V gene segment were excluded. An earlier analysis of about 590 of the donors classified V segments as functional when productive rearrangements were above 56.7% and as segregating when the standard deviation between donors was above 5%. A statistical classification framework was built to diagnose cytomegalovirus status from the catalog of TCR beta chain sequences. V and J gene assignment, in a later analysis, came from comparing TCR nucleotide sequences with IMGT/GENE-DB human TR gene sequences. A later analysis assigned CDR3 sequences and most-parsimonious VDJ recombination scenarios with the TCRdist pipeline. In a later analysis, every TCR beta chain was defined by the combination of its CDR3 amino acid sequence and its V-gene family, and reads without a unique V-gene family were dropped. A later analysis removed 592 highly shared, low-generation-probability nucleotide sequences to deal with suspected cross-contamination and a sequencing artifact. In a later analysis, a clonal expansion index for each public chain was calculated from normalized within-repertoire ranks of inferred template counts. In a later analysis, generation probabilities were computed with a VDJ recombination model fitted to out-of-frame rearrangements, and the resulting probabilities were checked against IGoR. In a later analysis, hypergeometric tests were used to score TCR-TCR, TCR-HLA and TCR-CMV co-occurrence, with a repertoire-size bias correction applied to TCR pairs. In a later analysis, false discovery rates were estimated by permuting HLA or CMV assignments 20 times. In a later analysis, co-occurring TCRs were grouped with DBSCAN, and TCRdist sequence similarity was added when clustering was performed within HLA-allele-positive subsets. Repertoires with fewer than 30,000 or more than 120,000 public chains were left out of co-occurrence clustering, as were about 5 repertoires with anomalous nucleotide sharing. As stored in TCRdb, this immuneACCESS dataset retains in-frame rearrangements with V and J assigned. A fraction of the clones does not appear; measured against another copy, unresolved V genes explain less than half of the discrepancy, and the remainder lacks a known reason. The D gene and trimming were derived from the DNA, and the V and J assignments and clone size from that table. The sample includes under 200,000 clones, with approximately 81% observed a single time. Around 2.6% of the sample goes to the ten largest clones.

What the authors observed across the whole study: According to a later analysis, TCR association rates differed among HLA loci, with DRB1 alleles showing the most associated TCRs and HLA-C alleles showing the fewest. The classifier was reported to diagnose cytomegalovirus status with high specificity and sensitivity in both the original and validation cohorts. For the cohort, immune exposure information was limited to CMV serostatus. According to a later genetic analysis, donors in an Asian-associated ancestry cluster had fewer N-insertions in productive TCRs than the roughly 660-donor mean. A further reported finding was that TCR beta sequences accurately predicted the HLA-A and HLA-B alleles for most subjects in the first cohort. Sequencing depth was assumed to be roughly uniform across donors in the presence/absence analyses, though that assumption may not hold. A group of highly shared sequence variants was considered likely to be a technical artifact of the sequencing pipeline. In a later analysis, most CMV-associated TCR beta chains were found to appear HLA-restricted, with HLA associations seemingly driven largely by CMV exposure. Because HLA typing was missing for some donors at each locus, association tests included only the typed subset. A few of the identified cytomegalovirus-associated TCR beta chains were confirmed in vitro to be specific for cytomegalovirus antigens. In a later analysis, around 15,000 TCR beta sequences were associated with specific HLA alleles at a false discovery rate of 0.05. In a later analysis, HLA-associated TCR beta chains were found to be more clonally expanded and to have lower generation probabilities than equally common non-associated chains. The authors suggested that the approach could potentially be generalized to other disease states and immunological phenotypes. In a later genetic analysis, a missense DCLRE1C variant was associated with V-gene and J-gene trimming of TCR beta chains, and the association was replicated in an independent cohort. When HLA alleles, especially DR and DQ, strongly co-occurred, TCR associations were difficult to assign to individual alleles. Some IMGT-functional V segments, including TRBV6-2 and TRBV6-3, could not be distinguished by the 87-base-pair reads and were therefore excluded. Correlated functional status among segregating V segments might reflect linkage disequilibrium, but an unknown experimental factor could not be ruled out. In a later analysis, several top co-occurrence clusters were reported to appear linked to parvovirus B19, influenza, CMV and Epstein-Barr virus. While some public TCRs were present in many individuals, most TCR sequences turned up only very rarely across donors. A total of 164 TCR beta chains were listed by the study as associated with cytomegalovirus. Because counts were too low, about 18 rarely observed V segments, including chromosome 9 orphons, were left out of the earlier analysis of several hundred of the donors. In this cohort, only TCR beta chains were sequenced, and detectable features were limited by the absence of alpha or paired-chain data. In an earlier analysis of approximately 590 of the donors, most TCR beta V segments were observed in productive rearrangements about 87% or about 30% of the time, broadly matching IMGT annotations.

Input material: PBMCs. The receptor was derived from a man aged 30-40 years in good health and CMV-seropositive. The chain was built from TRBV7-3 and TRBJ2-3; TRBD2 is a weak D gene call, 5 bases matching. The DNA reads as follows: TGTGCCAGCAGCTTAGAGGACTCTAGCACAGATACGCAGTATTTT. Translated, it gives CASSLEDSSTDTQYF.